This section outlines one TCR beta chain sequence together with its context. No antigen is known for it. Extracted RNA was reverse transcribed, and the resulting cDNA served as sequencing template. Sequencing was performed with immunoSEQ multiplex PCR; in TCRdb, only in-frame clones are kept and a portion is missing. The sample lists about 94,000 clones, around 71% occurring once. Treatment in this sample: oral pan-JAK inhibitor, 5-10 mg twice daily. The data were obtained in a study of CD8+ T cells in alopecia areata. Study information: Treated patients received severity scores based on the percentage of scalp area affected.

Notes on the study in general: Lesional scalp, notably in alopecia totalis/universalis, had clonality above that of normal scalp.

The receptor comes from a human donor with alopecia areata. The sequencing used CD8+ T cells sorted from blood, collected around week 44, from a patient treated with tofacitinib.

In nucleotides, the CDR3 is TGTGCCTGGAGTGGATCCTATGGCTACACCTTC. This sequence encodes CAWSGSYGYTF. This chain joins TRBV30 and TRBJ1-2; no definite D call. Per germline, CDR1 GTSNPN and CDR2 SVGIG (reference sequence). This CDR3 contains 11 residues. V lost 1 base to trimming and J lost 4 bases, with 4 bases between them.